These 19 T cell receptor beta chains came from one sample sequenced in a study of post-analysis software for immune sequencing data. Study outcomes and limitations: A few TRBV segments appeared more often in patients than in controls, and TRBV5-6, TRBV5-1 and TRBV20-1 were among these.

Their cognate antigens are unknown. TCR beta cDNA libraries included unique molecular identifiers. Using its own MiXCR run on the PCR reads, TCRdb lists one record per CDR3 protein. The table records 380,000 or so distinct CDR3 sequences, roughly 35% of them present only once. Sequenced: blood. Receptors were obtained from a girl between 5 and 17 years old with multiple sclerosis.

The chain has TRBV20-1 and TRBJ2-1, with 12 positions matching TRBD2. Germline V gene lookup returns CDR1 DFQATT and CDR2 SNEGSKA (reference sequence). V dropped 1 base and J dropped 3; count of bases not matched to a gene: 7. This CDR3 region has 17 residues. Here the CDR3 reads CSARVSGLAGLYNEQFF. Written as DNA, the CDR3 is TGCAGTGCTAGAGTTTCCGGACTAGCGGGGCTCTACAATGAGCAGTTCTTC.

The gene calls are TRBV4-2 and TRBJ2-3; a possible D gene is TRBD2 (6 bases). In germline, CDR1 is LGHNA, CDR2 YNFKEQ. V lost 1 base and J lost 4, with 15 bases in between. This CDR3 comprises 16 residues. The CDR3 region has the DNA TGTGCCAGCAGCCAAGCAACTAGCCGGGGCGCAGATACGCAGTATTTT. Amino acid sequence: CASSQATSRGADTQYF.

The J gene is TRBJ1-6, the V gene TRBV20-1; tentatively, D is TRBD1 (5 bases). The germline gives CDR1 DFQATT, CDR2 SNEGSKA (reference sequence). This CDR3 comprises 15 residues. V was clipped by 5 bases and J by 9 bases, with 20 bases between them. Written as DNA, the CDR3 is TGCAGTGCTCAAGAGGCAGGGAGCGGAGGTTCACCCCTCCACTTT. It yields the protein CSAQEAGSGGSPLHF.

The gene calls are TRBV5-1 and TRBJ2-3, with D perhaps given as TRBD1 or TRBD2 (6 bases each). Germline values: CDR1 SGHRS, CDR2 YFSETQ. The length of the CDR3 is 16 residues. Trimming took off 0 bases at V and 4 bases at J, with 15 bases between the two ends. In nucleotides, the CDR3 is TGCGCCAGCAGCTTGGCCCAGCAAGGGGGGCCAGATACGCAGTATTTT. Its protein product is CASSLAQQGGPDTQYF.

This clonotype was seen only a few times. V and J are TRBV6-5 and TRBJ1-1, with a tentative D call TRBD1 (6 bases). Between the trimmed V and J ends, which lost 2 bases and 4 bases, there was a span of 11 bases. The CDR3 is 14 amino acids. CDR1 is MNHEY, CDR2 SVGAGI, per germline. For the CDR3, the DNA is TGTGCCAGCAGTTACGACCGGGGGCGCACTGAAGCTTTCTTT. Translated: CASSYDRGRTEAFF.

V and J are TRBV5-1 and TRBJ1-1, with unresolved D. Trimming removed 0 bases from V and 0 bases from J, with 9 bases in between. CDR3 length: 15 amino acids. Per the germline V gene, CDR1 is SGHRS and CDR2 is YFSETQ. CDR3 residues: CASSLAGTVNTEAFF. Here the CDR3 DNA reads TGCGCCAGCAGCTTGGCCGGAACGGTGAACACTGAAGCTTTCTTT.

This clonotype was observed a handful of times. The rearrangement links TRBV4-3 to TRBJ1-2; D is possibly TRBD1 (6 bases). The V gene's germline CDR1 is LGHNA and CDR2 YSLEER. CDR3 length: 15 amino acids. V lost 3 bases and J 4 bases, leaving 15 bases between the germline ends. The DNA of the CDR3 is TGCGCCAGCAGCCAGGGACACTCTACCCCCTATGGCTACACCTTC. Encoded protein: CASSQGHSTPYGYTF.

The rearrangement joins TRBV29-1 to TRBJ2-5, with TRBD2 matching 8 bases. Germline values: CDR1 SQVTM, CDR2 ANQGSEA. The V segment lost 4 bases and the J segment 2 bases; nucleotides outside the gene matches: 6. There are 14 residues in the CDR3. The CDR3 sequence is CSVVPAGVQETQYF. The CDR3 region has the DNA TGCAGCGTTGTACCAGCGGGGGTTCAAGAGACCCAGTACTTC.

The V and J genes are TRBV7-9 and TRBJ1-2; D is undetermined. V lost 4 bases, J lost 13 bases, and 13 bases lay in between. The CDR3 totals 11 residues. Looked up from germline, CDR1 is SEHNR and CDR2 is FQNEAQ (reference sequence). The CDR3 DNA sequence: TGTGCCAGCAGCTCTACTCGGGCAGGCACCTTC. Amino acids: CASSSTRAGTF.

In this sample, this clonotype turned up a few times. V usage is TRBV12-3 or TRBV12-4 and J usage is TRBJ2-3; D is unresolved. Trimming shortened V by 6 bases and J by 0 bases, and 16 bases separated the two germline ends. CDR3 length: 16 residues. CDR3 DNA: TGTGCCAGCAGCCTAAAGTTCTTGTCTAGCACAGATACGCAGTATTTT. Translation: CASSLKFLSSTDTQYF.

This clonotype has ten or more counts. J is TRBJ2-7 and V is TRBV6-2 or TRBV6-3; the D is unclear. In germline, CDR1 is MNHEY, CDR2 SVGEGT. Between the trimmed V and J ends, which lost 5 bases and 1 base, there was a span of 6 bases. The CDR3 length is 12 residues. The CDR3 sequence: CASSEESYEQYF. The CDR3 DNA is TGTGCCAGCAGTGAGGAGTCCTACGAGCAGTACTTC.

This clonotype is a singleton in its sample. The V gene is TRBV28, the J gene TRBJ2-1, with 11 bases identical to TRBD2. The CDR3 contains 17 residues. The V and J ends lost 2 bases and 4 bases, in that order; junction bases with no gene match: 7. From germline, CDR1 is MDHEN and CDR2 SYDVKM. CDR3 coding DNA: TGTGCCAGCAGTTTAGGCCCGCTAGCGGGGGGATACAATGAGCAGTTCTTC. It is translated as CASSLGPLAGGYNEQFF.

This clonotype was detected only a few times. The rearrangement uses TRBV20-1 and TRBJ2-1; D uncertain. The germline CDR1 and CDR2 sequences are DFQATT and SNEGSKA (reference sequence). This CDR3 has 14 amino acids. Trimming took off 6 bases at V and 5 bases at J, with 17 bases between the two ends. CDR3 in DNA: TGCAGTGCCCAATTCCATCGACGGAACAATGAGCAGTTCTTC. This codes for CSAQFHRRNNEQFF.

CDR3: CASSPFRLADRNTQYF. The DNA of the CDR3 is TGTGCCAGCAGTCCCTTTCGACTAGCAGACCGTAATACGCAGTATTTT. The genes are TRBV25-1 and TRBJ2-3, with 7 bases that match TRBD2. Germline CDR1 is MGHDK and CDR2 is SYGVNS. This CDR3 has 16 residues. Trimming took 5 bases from V and 7 from J; bases not matched to a gene: 15.

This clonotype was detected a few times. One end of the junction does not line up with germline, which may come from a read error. This chain's CDR3 is CANSQMEVAGGYEQFF. CDR3 in DNA: TGTGCCAACAGCCAGATGGAGGTAGCCGGGGGGTATGAGCAGTTCTTC. The rearrangement uses TRBV7-9 and TRBJ2-1, with 7 bases that match TRBD2. The CDR3 runs 16 residues. Germline V gene lookup returns CDR1 SEHNR and CDR2 FQNEAQ (reference sequence).

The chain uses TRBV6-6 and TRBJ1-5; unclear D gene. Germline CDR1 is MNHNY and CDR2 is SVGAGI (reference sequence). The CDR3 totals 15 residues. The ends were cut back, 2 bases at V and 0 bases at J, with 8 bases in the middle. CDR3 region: CASSYPDISNQPQHF. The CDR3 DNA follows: TGTGCCAGCAGTTACCCCGACATTAGCAATCAGCCCCAGCATTTT.

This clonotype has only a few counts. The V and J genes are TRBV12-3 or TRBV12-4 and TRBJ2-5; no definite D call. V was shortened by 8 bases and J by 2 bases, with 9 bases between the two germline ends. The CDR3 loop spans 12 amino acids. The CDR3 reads CASSRAQETQYF. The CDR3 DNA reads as TGTGCCAGCTCCCGGGCTCAAGAGACCCAGTACTTC.

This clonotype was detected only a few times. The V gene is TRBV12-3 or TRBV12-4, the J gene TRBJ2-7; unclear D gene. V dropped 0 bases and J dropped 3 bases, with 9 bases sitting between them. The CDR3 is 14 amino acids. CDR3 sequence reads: CASSLAGHIYEQYF. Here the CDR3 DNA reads TGTGCCAGCAGTTTAGCGGGTCACATCTACGAGCAGTACTTC.

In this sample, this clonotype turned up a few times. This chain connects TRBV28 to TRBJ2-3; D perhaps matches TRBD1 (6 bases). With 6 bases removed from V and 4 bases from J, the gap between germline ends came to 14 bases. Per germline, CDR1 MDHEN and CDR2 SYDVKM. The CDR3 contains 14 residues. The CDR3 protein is CASRDSLRPDTQYF. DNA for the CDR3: TGTGCCAGCAGGGACAGTTTACGCCCAGATACGCAGTATTTT.